The 28 T cell receptor beta chains presented below share a single source sample, sequenced in a study of blood T cell repertoires in COVID-19. Clones were read by immunoSEQ multiplex PCR, and TCRdb kept only the in-frame ones, dropping some. Among 200,000 to 250,000 clones listed, around 90% were seen once. Sequenced material: peripheral blood. Source of these receptors: an older woman with active or convalescent COVID-19.

The chain carries TRBV6-5 and TRBJ1-2, with D perhaps matching TRBD1 (6 bases). V dropped 5 bases and J dropped 4 bases, with 17 bases sitting between them. The germline V gene encodes CDR1 MNHEY and CDR2 SVGAGI. This CDR3 is 15 amino acids long. Written as DNA, the CDR3 is TGTGCCAGCAGTCGACCGGGACAAGGTCTCTATGGCTACACCTTC. Translated, it gives CASSRPGQGLYGYTF.

This rearrangement joins TRBV19 to TRBJ1-5; possible D gene TRBD1, 5 bases. The CDR3 is made up of 14 amino acids. The germline CDR1 and CDR2 sequences are LNHDA and SQIVND (reference sequence). Trimming pared 6 bases from V and 2 bases from J, leaving 11 bases between. In DNA, the CDR3 is TGTGCCAGTAGCGCCGGGGGGGGCAATCAGCCCCAGCATTTT. Translation: CASSAGGGNQPQHF. The variable domain in full, with the rest retrieved from reference TRBV19 and TRBJ1-5, is DGGITQSPKYLFRKEGQNVTLSCEQNLNHDAMYWYRQDPGQGLRLIYYSQIVNDFQKGDIAEGYSVSREKKESFPLTVTSAQKNPTAFYLCASSAGGGNQPQHFGDGTRLSIL.

This chain joins TRBV27 and TRBJ1-2; 7 bases line up with TRBD1. The germline V gene encodes CDR1 MNHEY and CDR2 SMNVEV (reference sequence). V lost 4 bases and J lost 10; bases outside the gene matches: 9. This CDR3 is 13 amino acids long. CDR3 nucleotide sequence: TGTGCCAGCAGTTCCCTTGACAGGGCCGACTACACCTTC. The encoded protein is CASSSLDRADYTF.

This chain joins TRBV2 and TRBJ2-3, with TRBD2 matching 10 bases. The CDR3 is 16 amino acids. Germline values: CDR1 SNHLY, CDR2 FYNNEI. V was clipped by 5 bases and J by 3 bases; unmatched bases: 8. In DNA form, the CDR3 reads TGTGCCAGCAGTTCCTTAGCGGGGGGCTCAACAGATACGCAGTATTTT. It is translated as CASSSLAGGSTDTQYF.

V usage is TRBV7-9 and J usage is TRBJ1-5; 8 bases match TRBD1. CDR1 is SEHNR, CDR2 FQNEAQ, per germline (reference sequence). Trimming at V came to 8 bases and at J to 7 bases, leaving 7 bases not matched to a gene. The CDR3 extends over 13 amino acids. The chain's CDR3 is CASADRGGQPQHF. The CDR3 DNA reads TGTGCCAGCGCCGACAGGGGCGGACAGCCCCAGCATTTT.

V usage is TRBV7-8 and J usage is TRBJ1-4; unclear D gene. The CDR3 extends over 12 amino acids. From germline, CDR1 is SGHVS and CDR2 FQNEAQ. Trimming removed 5 bases at V and 4 bases at J, with 5 bases between. CDR3 coding DNA: TGTGCCAGCAGCCCTGTTAATGAAAAACTGTTTTTT. This gives the protein CASSPVNEKLFF.

The sample holds one count of this clone. The V gene is TRBV2, the J gene TRBJ1-2; D possibly corresponds to TRBD1 (6 bases). V was clipped by 6 bases and J by 6 bases, with 23 bases between them. Germline values: CDR1 SNHLY, CDR2 FYNNEI. CDR3 length: 16 amino acids. CDR3 in amino acids: CASSMMQGSSVNGYTF. The DNA for the CDR3 is TGTGCCAGCAGCATGATGCAGGGGAGTAGTGTAAATGGCTACACCTTC.

This chain joins TRBV5-6 and TRBJ1-5; D remains unclear. The V gene's germline CDR1 is SGHDT and CDR2 YYEEEE. The CDR3 length is 12 residues. Trimming cost V 8 bases and J 3 bases, with 9 bases left between them. CDR3 sequence reads: CARAGFNQPQHF. The CDR3 DNA is TGTGCCAGGGCAGGATTCAATCAGCCCCAGCATTTT.

The genes are TRBV6-6 and TRBJ2-7, with TRBD1 matching over 8 bases. Germline assignment: CDR1 MNHNY and CDR2 SVGAGI (reference sequence). With V trimmed by 7 bases and J by 3 bases, 8 bases remained unmatched. The CDR3 is made up of 14 amino acids. CDR3 nucleotide sequence: TGTGCCAGCACCTGGACAGGGACAGGCTACGAGCAGTACTTC. Its translation: CASTWTGTGYEQYF.

This clone came up once. The chain recombines TRBV6-5 with TRBJ1-2; weak D call: TRBD1 (5 bases). The CDR3 contains 12 residues. Trimming pared 6 bases from V and 5 bases from J, leaving 10 bases between. In germline, CDR1 is MNHEY, CDR2 SVGAGI. The CDR3 reads CASRSGPYGYTF. The CDR3 DNA is TGTGCCAGCAGATCAGGGCCTTATGGCTACACCTTC.

This CDR3 reads CASSESGREAFF. The CDR3 bases are TGCGCCAGCAGTGAGTCGGGGAGAGAAGCTTTCTTT. The genes are TRBV10-1 and TRBJ1-1; D gene unclear. The V gene lost 0 bases and the J gene lost 8 bases, with 7 bases spanning the gap. Germline-derived CDR1 and CDR2 are WNHNN and SYGVQD (reference sequence). The CDR3 length is 12 residues.

About this clone: Within the sample, other DNA sequences also encode this same CDR3. The DNA of the CDR3 is TGCGCCAGCAGCTCCTCCGGAGGCCAAGAGACCCAGTACTTC. Amino acids: CASSSSGGQETQYF. The chain carries TRBV5-1 and TRBJ2-5, with D possibly matching TRBD2 (5 bases). The CDR3 has 14 amino acids. The V end was cut by 3 bases, the J end by 1 base, with 10 bases between. Germline V gives CDR1 SGHRS, CDR2 YFSETQ.

DNA for the CDR3: TGTGCCAGCAGTATCCCCGAGCTCAATGAGCAGTTCTTC. This gives the protein CASSIPELNEQFF. This chain uses TRBV28 with TRBJ2-1; the D is unclear. Per the germline V gene, CDR1 is MDHEN and CDR2 is SYDVKM. The CDR3 has 13 amino acids. The germline V and J ends were trimmed by 5 bases and 6 bases, with 11 bases remaining between them. Drawing the rest from reference TRBV28 and TRBJ2-1, the complete variable domain is DVKVTQSSRYLVKRTGEKVFLECVQDMDHENMFWYRQDPGLGLRLIYFSYDVKMKEKGDIPEGYSVSREKKERFSLILESASTNQTSMYLCASSIPELNEQFFGPGTRLTVL.

The V and J genes are TRBV9 and TRBJ2-7, with 8 bases aligning to TRBD1. In germline, CDR1 is SGDLS, CDR2 YYNGEE. This CDR3 is built from 14 residues. V shed 4 bases, J shed 7 bases, and the junction held 10 bases outside the gene matches. As DNA, the CDR3 is TGTGCCAGCAGCCCCATAGCAGGGGGCGGTGAGCAGTACTTC. This sequence encodes CASSPIAGGGEQYF.

This chain joins TRBV5-1 and TRBJ1-1, with 10 bases matching TRBD1. This CDR3 contains 14 residues. J lost 5 bases, V lost 7 bases, and 8 bases had no gene match. CDR1 and CDR2 (germline): SGHRS, YFSETQ. CDR3 coding DNA: TGCGCCAGCGGGAGAGGGGGACAGGGGACTGAAGCTTTCTTT. It yields the protein CASGRGGQGTEAFF.

As concerns this clone: Other DNA sequences of this sample code for an identical CDR3. The J gene is TRBJ1-2, the V gene TRBV29-1; 8 nucleotides match TRBD1. Germline V gene sequence: CDR1 SQVTM, CDR2 ANQGSEA. This CDR3 has 12 residues. Unmatched junction bases numbered 3, after V lost 7 bases and J lost 2 bases. CDR3 protein: CSADRGNYGYTF. CDR3 bases: TGCAGCGCAGACAGGGGCAACTATGGCTACACCTTC.

The table lists this clone with a count of one. J is TRBJ2-7 and V is TRBV9; the match to TRBD1 covers 9 bases. CDR1 and CDR2 from the germline V gene are SGDLS and YYNGEE. The CDR3 covers 14 residues. The V gene end was trimmed by 0 bases and the J gene end by 4 bases; junction bases not matched to a gene: 2. Here the CDR3 reads CASSVGTGVYEQYF. CDR3 sequence (DNA): TGTGCCAGCAGCGTAGGGACAGGGGTGTACGAGCAGTACTTC.

The chain employs TRBV10-3 and TRBJ2-7, with TRBD1 identical over 7 bases. This CDR3 contains 14 residues. CDR1 ENHRY and CDR2 SYGVKD come from the germline V gene. V was pared by 6 bases and J by 0 bases, with 5 bases of the junction left unmatched. The CDR3 DNA follows: TGTGCCATCAGGGGGACAGCTAGCTCCTACGAGCAGTACTTC. This translates into CAIRGTASSYEQYF.

The V call is TRBV9, the J call TRBJ1-3; the D is unclear. This CDR3 region has 14 residues. V was trimmed by 3 bases and J by 4 bases, leaving 11 bases between them. In germline, CDR1 is SGDLS, CDR2 YYNGEE. The CDR3 protein is CASSEGRVGNTIYF. The CDR3 nucleotides are TGTGCCAGCAGCGAAGGCCGGGTAGGAAACACCATATATTTT. Looking up the rest from reference TRBV9 and TRBJ1-3 gives the full variable domain: DSGVTQTPKHLITATGQRVTLRCSPRSGDLSVYWYQQSLDQGLQFLIQYYNGEERAKGNILERFSAQQFPDLHSELNLSSLELGDSALYFCASSEGRVGNTIYFGEGSWLTVV.

This chain links TRBV5-1 with TRBJ2-7, with TRBD2 as a possible D gene (7 bases). Between the trimmed V and J ends, which lost 6 bases and 5 bases, there was a span of 15 bases. The CDR3 covers 13 residues. Germline V gene sequence: CDR1 SGHRS, CDR2 YFSETQ. The CDR3 region is CASTKGGRNEQYF. The CDR3 DNA sequence: TGCGCCAGCACCAAGGGGGGGCGGAACGAGCAGTACTTC.

The chain uses TRBV25-1 and TRBJ2-1; 7 positions agree with TRBD1. Germline assignment: CDR1 MGHDK and CDR2 SYGVNS. This CDR3 has 14 residues. V was clipped by 9 bases and J by 6 bases; unmatched bases: 11. As DNA, the CDR3 is TGTGCCAGTAACAGGGGTCGAGGGGTCAATGAGCAGTTCTTC. This translates into CASNRGRGVNEQFF.

The chain joins TRBV3-1 (or the pseudogene TRBV3-2) to TRBJ1-2; a possible D gene is TRBD1 (5 bases). Germline CDR1 is LGHDT and CDR2 is YNNKEL (reference sequence). V was trimmed by 3 bases and J by 6 bases, leaving 11 bases between them. CDR3 length equals 13 residues. CDR3 loop: CASSHSTEDGYTF. In DNA form, the CDR3 reads TGTGCCAGCAGCCACTCGACAGAAGATGGCTACACCTTC.

V and J are TRBV10-3 and TRBJ2-7; D possibly corresponds to TRBD1 (6 bases). Germline CDR1 and CDR2: ENHRY and SYGVKD. The CDR3 sequence is 14 residues long. V was shortened by 6 bases and J by 3 bases, with 15 bases between the two germline ends. CDR3 nucleotides: TGTGCCATCAGCCGGGACAATCAAGGCTACGAGCAGTACTTC. Its translation: CAISRDNQGYEQYF.

The chain links TRBV9 to TRBJ2-7; a weak D match, TRBD1 (5 bases). Germline V gene lookup returns CDR1 SGDLS and CDR2 YYNGEE. CDR3 length: 14 amino acids. The V end lost 0 bases, the J end lost 3 bases, and 10 bases lay between the germline ends. CDR3: CASSVGQGIYEQYF. The CDR3 DNA is TGTGCCAGCAGCGTAGGGCAGGGAATCTACGAGCAGTACTTC.

This clone came up once. The chain couples TRBV9 to TRBJ1-2, with D possibly TRBD1 on 5 matching bases. Germline CDR1 SGDLS, CDR2 YYNGEE. The CDR3 sequence is 13 residues long. V was cut by 3 bases and J by 0 bases, with 6 bases left in between. CDR3 in DNA: TGTGCCAGCAGCGACAGGACTAACTATGGCTACACCTTC. Encoded protein: CASSDRTNYGYTF.

The chain carries TRBV19 and TRBJ1-6; unclear D gene. This CDR3 has 15 residues. Germline V CDR1 and CDR2: LNHDA, SQIVND (reference sequence). V shed 3 bases and J shed 9 bases, with 15 bases lying between them. The CDR3 DNA reads as TGTGCCAGTAGTATTGAACCGGGAAGGAGTTCACCCCTCCACTTT. It specifies CASSIEPGRSSPLHF.

The chain recombines TRBV14 with TRBJ1-5, with a possible D match to TRBD1 (5 bases). Germline V lookup: CDR1 SGHDN, CDR2 FVKESK. V lost 1 base and J lost 7, with 17 bases in between. The length of the CDR3 is 16 residues. The CDR3 spells CASSQVGMTASQPQHF. The DNA of the CDR3 is TGTGCCAGCAGCCAAGTAGGTATGACAGCCAGCCAGCCCCAGCATTTT.

The genes are TRBV7-2 and TRBJ2-5; D call uncertain. There are 17 residues in the CDR3. Germline assignment: CDR1 SGHTA and CDR2 FQGNSA. Trimming took 4 bases from V and 2 from J, leaving 20 bases between them. DNA of the CDR3: TGTGCCAGCAGCTCCCCCGCCTCAGGTTACCCTCAAGAGACCCAGTACTTC. This translates into CASSSPASGYPQETQYF.